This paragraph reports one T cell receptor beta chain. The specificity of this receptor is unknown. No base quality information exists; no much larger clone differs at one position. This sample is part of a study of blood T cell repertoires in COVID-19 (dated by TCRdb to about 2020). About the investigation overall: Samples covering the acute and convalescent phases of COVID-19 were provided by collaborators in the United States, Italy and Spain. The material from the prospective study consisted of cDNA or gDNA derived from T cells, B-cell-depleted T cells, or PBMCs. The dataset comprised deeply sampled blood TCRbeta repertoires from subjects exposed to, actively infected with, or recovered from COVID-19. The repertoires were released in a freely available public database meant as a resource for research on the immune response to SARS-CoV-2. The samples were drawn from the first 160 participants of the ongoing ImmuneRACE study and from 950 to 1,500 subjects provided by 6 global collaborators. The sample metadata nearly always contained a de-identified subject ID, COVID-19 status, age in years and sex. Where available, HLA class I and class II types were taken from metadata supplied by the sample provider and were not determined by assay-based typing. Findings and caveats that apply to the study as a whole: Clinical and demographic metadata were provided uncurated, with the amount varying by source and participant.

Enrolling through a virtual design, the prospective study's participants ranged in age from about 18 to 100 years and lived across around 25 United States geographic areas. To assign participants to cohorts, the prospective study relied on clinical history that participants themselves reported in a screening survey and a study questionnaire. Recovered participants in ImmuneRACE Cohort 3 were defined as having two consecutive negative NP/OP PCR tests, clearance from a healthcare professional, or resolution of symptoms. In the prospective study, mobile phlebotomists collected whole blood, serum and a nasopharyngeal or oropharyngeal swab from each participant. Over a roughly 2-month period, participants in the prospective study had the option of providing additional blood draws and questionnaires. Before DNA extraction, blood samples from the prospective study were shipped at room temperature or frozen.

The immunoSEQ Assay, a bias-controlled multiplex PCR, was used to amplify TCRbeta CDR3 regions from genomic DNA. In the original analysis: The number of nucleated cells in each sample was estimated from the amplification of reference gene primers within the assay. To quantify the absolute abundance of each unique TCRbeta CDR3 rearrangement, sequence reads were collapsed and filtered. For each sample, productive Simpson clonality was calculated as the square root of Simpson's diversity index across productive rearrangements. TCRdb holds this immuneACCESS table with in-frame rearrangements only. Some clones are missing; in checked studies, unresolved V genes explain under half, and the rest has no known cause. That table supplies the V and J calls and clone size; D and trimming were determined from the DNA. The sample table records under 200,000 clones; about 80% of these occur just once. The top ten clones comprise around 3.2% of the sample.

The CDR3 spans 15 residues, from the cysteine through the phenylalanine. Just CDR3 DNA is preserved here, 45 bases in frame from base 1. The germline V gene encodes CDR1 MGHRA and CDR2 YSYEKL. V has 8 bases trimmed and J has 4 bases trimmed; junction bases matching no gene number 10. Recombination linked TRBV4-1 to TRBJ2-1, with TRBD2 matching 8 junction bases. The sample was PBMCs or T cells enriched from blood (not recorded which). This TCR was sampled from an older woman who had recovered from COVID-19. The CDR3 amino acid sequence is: CASGATSGSYNEQFF. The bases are TGCGCCAGCGGGGCAACTAGCGGATCTTACAATGAGCAGTTCTTC.